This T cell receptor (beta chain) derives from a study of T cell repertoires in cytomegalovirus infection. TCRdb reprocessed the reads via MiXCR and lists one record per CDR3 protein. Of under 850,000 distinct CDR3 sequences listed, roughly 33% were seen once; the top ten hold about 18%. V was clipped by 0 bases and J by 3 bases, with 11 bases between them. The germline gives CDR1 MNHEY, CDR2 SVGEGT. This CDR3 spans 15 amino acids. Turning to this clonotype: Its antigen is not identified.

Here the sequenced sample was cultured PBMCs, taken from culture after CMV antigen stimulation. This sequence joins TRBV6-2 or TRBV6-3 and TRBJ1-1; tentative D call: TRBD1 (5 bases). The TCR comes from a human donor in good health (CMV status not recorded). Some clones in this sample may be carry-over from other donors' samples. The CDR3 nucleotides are TGTGCCAGCAGTTACTCCGGGGGGTTCGACACTGAAGCTTTCTTT. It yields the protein CASSYSGGFDTEAFF.